A selection of T cell receptor beta chains follows, all from one sample in a study of T cell repertoires in cytomegalovirus infection. TCRdb re-called the reads through MiXCR, storing one row per CDR3 protein. Of around 230,000 distinct CDR3 sequences listed, approximately 6.7% are singletons. The sample taken for sequencing was PBMCs. The receptors were sampled from a human donor in good health (CMV status not recorded). Some clones in this sample may be carry-over from other donors' samples. Each CDR3 is given without its conserved first and last residue.

v_call,cdr3_aa
TRBV28,ASSTDIYNEQF
TRBV12-3/TRBV12-4,ASSPLGGSGQPQH
TRBV5-8,ASSLWGGAGTYEQY
TRBV6-6,ASTPGGSQPQH
TRBV4-1,ASSQGLRGTEAF
TRBV11-3,ASSLSPGELF
TRBV7-2,ASSPRKWVPGQVPIGYT
TRBV19,ASSIEGAGKETQY
TRBV7-2,ASSRLGQGRRTEAF
TRBV7-8,ASSLEKNSLFYEQF
TRBV10-3,AISGDRQEAF
TRBV19,ASSYTGTGAYNEQF
TRBV29-1,SATGTDTYEQY